The 8 T cell receptor beta chains listed next were all sequenced from one sample in a study of control samples from healthy donors and cancer patients. The protocol was immunoSEQ multiplex PCR, while the TCRdb copy is restricted to in-frame clones and leaves out a portion. Of 230,000 or so clones in the sample, about 95% were seen once. The sequenced sample consisted of blood. Receptors were obtained from a man aged 45-60 years in good health.

The chain has TRBV6-4 and TRBJ2-1; D is tentatively TRBD1 or TRBD2 (5 bases each). V was pared by 6 bases and J by 2 bases, with 14 bases between. Germline V gene lookup returns CDR1 MRHNA and CDR2 SNTAGT. This CDR3 contains 15 residues. As DNA, the CDR3 is TGTGCCAGCAGCGAGACCGGGGCCCCCTACAATGAGCAGTTCTTC. Encoded protein: CASSETGAPYNEQFF.

The chain joins TRBV5-1 to TRBJ2-1; possibly TRBD2 for D (6 bases). V dropped 4 bases and J dropped 2 bases, with 13 bases sitting between them. There are 15 residues in the CDR3. In germline, CDR1 is SGHRS, CDR2 YFSETQ. CDR3 in amino acids: CASSLRGGPYNEQFF. CDR3 coding DNA: TGCGCCAGCAGCCTTAGAGGAGGGCCCTACAATGAGCAGTTCTTC.

The chain couples TRBV2 to TRBJ2-7, with no clear D. Germline-derived CDR1 and CDR2 are SNHLY and FYNNEI. The CDR3 totals 13 residues. V lost 3 bases and J lost 3, with 9 bases in between. The CDR3 loop is CASSEVSHYEQYV. The CDR3 nucleotides are TGTGCCAGCAGTGAGGTCAGCCACTACGAGCAGTACGTC.

This rearrangement joins TRBV6-5 to TRBJ2-7; no clear D. The CDR3 is 11 amino acids. Germline loops: CDR1 MNHEY, CDR2 SVGAGI. V lost 6 bases and J 7 bases, leaving 10 bases between the germline ends. The DNA of the CDR3 is TGTGCCAGCAGCCTGGGTCTAGAGCAGTACTTC. Translation: CASSLGLEQYF.

This clone was seen once. This chain links TRBV9 with TRBJ2-3, with TRBD1 matching 7 bases. V was clipped by 0 bases and J by 2 bases; unmatched bases: 6. The CDR3 covers 16 residues. From germline, CDR1 is SGDLS and CDR2 YYNGEE. The CDR3 DNA reads as TGTGCCAGCAGCGTAGGAGACAGGGATATCACAGATACGCAGTATTTT. Translated, it gives CASSVGDRDITDTQYF.

The chain is built from TRBV9 and TRBJ1-2; D not resolved. Germline V gene data show CDR1 as SGDLS and CDR2 as YYNGEE. This CDR3 is 11 amino acids long. Deletions cut 3 bases from V and 4 bases from J, with 4 bases between. The DNA of the CDR3 is TGTGCCAGCAGCGCGAGCTATGGCTACACCTTC. Its protein is CASSASYGYTF.

This rearrangement joins TRBV3-1 (or the pseudogene TRBV3-2) to TRBJ1-1; 8 nucleotides agree with TRBD1. The CDR3 has 17 residues. The trim removed 0 bases at V and 0 bases at J, leaving 6 bases unmatched. Germline lookup yields CDR1 LGHDT and CDR2 YNNKEL (reference sequence). The CDR3 bases are TGTGCCAGCAGCCAAGATCTACAGGGGGGGATGAACACTGAAGCTTTCTTT. This translates into CASSQDLQGGMNTEAFF.

This clone showed up just once. V gene TRBV28 combines with J gene TRBJ2-1; TRBD1 agrees at 10 bases. The germline CDR1 and CDR2 sequences are MDHEN and SYDVKM. This CDR3 is 15 amino acids long. V gave up 3 bases and J gave up 5 bases; unmatched junction bases: 4. CDR3: CASSFPGQGNNEQFF. The CDR3 DNA is TGTGCCAGCAGTTTCCCGGGACAGGGGAACAATGAGCAGTTCTTC.